A selection of T cell receptor beta chains follows, all from one sample in a study of T cells in Graves' hyperthyroidism and ophthalmopathy. TCRdb reprocessed the multiplex PCR reads with MiXCR, giving one entry per CDR3 protein. The repertoire has fewer than 700,000 distinct CDR3 sequences, 15% to 20% of them found once; the top ten carry approximately 3.8%. The material sequenced was blood. These receptors originate from a young woman with Graves' hyperthyroidism. The CDR3 runs from the conserved cysteine through the conserved F or W. Each record gives: CDR3 DNA, CDR3 protein, clone size, J gene, V gene, D gene. The D gene is left open where the match is weak. The size entry is marked missing in some rows and otherwise reads once, few, many or a size class.

CDR3nt: TGTGCCAGCAGTCTGTGGGGGGGGAGGAATGAGCAGTTCTTC
CDR3aa: CASSLWGGRNEQFF
abundance: many
j_gene: TRBJ2-1
v_gene: TRBV12-3/TRBV12-4
d_gene: TRBD2

CDR3nt: TGTGCCAGCTCACCACGTAACAGAGACTCTGGAAACACCATATATTTT
CDR3aa: CASSPRNRDSGNTIYF
abundance: few
j_gene: TRBJ1-3
v_gene: TRBV18
d_gene: .

CDR3nt: TGCGCCAGCAGCTTCGGACTAGCGGGCACAGATACGCAGTATTTT
CDR3aa: CASSFGLAGTDTQYF
abundance: many
j_gene: TRBJ2-3
v_gene: TRBV5-1
d_gene: TRBD2

CDR3nt: TGTGCCAGCAGCAAGACTAGCGGGAGGGCAGGGGACGAGCAGTACTTC
CDR3aa: CASSKTSGRAGDEQYF
abundance: .
j_gene: TRBJ2-7
v_gene: TRBV12-3/TRBV12-4
d_gene: TRBD2

CDR3nt: TGTGCCAGCAGGGGGACAGGGTCGGATGGCTACACCTTC
CDR3aa: CASRGTGSDGYTF
abundance: .
j_gene: TRBJ1-2
v_gene: TRBV27
d_gene: TRBD1

CDR3nt: TGTGCCAGCAGTGAAGCGTTGGTCGGGGCGCCGGGAAACACCATATATTTT
CDR3aa: CASSEALVGAPGNTIYF
abundance: .
j_gene: TRBJ1-3
v_gene: TRBV6-1
d_gene: .

CDR3nt: TGTGGGAAGGGACTAGCGGGAGAAGAGACCCAGTACTTC
CDR3aa: CGKGLAGEETQYF
abundance: .
j_gene: TRBJ2-5
v_gene: TRBV19
d_gene: TRBD2

CDR3nt: TGTGCCTGGAGTGTTGAGAGGATGGACAGGAGCAAGCAGCCCCAGCATTTT
CDR3aa: CAWSVERMDRSKQPQHF
abundance: few
j_gene: TRBJ1-5
v_gene: TRBV30
d_gene: TRBD1

CDR3nt: TGTGCCAGCAGCGTAGTTCCAACCCCGGGACTAGCATACAATGAGCAGTTCTTC
CDR3aa: CASSVVPTPGLAYNEQFF
abundance: .
j_gene: TRBJ2-1
v_gene: TRBV9
d_gene: TRBD2

CDR3nt: TGTGCCAGCAGCTTGGCCACGACAGCAACTAATGAAAAACTGTTTTTT
CDR3aa: CASSLATTATNEKLFF
abundance: many
j_gene: TRBJ1-4
v_gene: TRBV5-8
d_gene: .

CDR3nt: TGTGCCAGCAGCCAAGTGACAGGGGCCCCTAGGGCTTTCTTT
CDR3aa: CASSQVTGAPRAFF
abundance: many
j_gene: TRBJ1-1
v_gene: TRBV28
d_gene: TRBD1

CDR3nt: TGCGCCAGCAGCTTTATAGGGGGGCTTACCTACAATGAGCAGTTCTTC
CDR3aa: CASSFIGGLTYNEQFF
abundance: .
j_gene: TRBJ2-1
v_gene: TRBV5-1
d_gene: .

CDR3nt: TGTGCCGACCGGTGCCGGGACAGGGACTCCTACGAGCAGTACTTC
CDR3aa: CADRCRDRDSYEQYF
abundance: few
j_gene: TRBJ2-7
v_gene: TRBV19
d_gene: TRBD1

CDR3nt: TGCAGTGCTAGGGGAACCGCCAAAAACATTCAGTACTTC
CDR3aa: CSARGTAKNIQYF
abundance: few
j_gene: TRBJ2-4
v_gene: TRBV20-1
d_gene: .

CDR3nt: TGTGCCAGCTCCAGGGACAGGCAAGTCTACGAGCAGTACTTC
CDR3aa: CASSRDRQVYEQYF
abundance: .
j_gene: TRBJ2-7
v_gene: TRBV18
d_gene: TRBD1

CDR3nt: TGTGCCAGCAGTTCCGAGACTGGGGCCAACGTCCTGACTTTC
CDR3aa: CASSSETGANVLTF
abundance: .
j_gene: TRBJ2-6
v_gene: TRBV12-3/TRBV12-4
d_gene: .

CDR3nt: TGTGCCAGCAGCTCCTGGGACGAGGAGACCCAGTACTTC
CDR3aa: CASSSWDEETQYF
abundance: many
j_gene: TRBJ2-5
v_gene: TRBV7-9
d_gene: .

CDR3nt: TGCAGTGCTACCTCTACTTGGGAGGGTTGGCGCGGGAACACTGAAGCTTTCTTT
CDR3aa: CSATSTWEGWRGNTEAFF
abundance: .
j_gene: TRBJ1-1
v_gene: TRBV20-1
d_gene: .

CDR3nt: TGTGCCAGCAGTTTAGGGGACAGCCAGAGAAATTCACCCCTCCACTTT
CDR3aa: CASSLGDSQRNSPLHF
abundance: few
j_gene: TRBJ1-6
v_gene: TRBV27
d_gene: TRBD1

CDR3nt: TGCGCCAGCAGCTTGGGGTTTGGGAATAATGAAAAACTGTTTTTT
CDR3aa: CASSLGFGNNEKLFF
abundance: .
j_gene: TRBJ1-4
v_gene: TRBV5-1
d_gene: .

CDR3nt: TGTGCCACCAGTGTCCGTGGGAGTGGCACAGATACGCAGTATTTT
CDR3aa: CATSVRGSGTDTQYF
abundance: .
j_gene: TRBJ2-3
v_gene: TRBV24-1
d_gene: .

CDR3nt: TGTGCCACCAGCAGAGCCGGATCCTACGAGCAGTACTTC
CDR3aa: CATSRAGSYEQYF
abundance: .
j_gene: TRBJ2-7
v_gene: TRBV15
d_gene: .

CDR3nt: TGTGCCAGCAGCCAAGAAGTCTCTGGAAACACCATATATTTT
CDR3aa: CASSQEVSGNTIYF
abundance: .
j_gene: TRBJ1-3
v_gene: TRBV14
d_gene: .

CDR3nt: TGTGCCAGCAGCCCCGGGGGAACTGGGTACGAGCAGTACTTC
CDR3aa: CASSPGGTGYEQYF
abundance: many
j_gene: TRBJ2-7
v_gene: TRBV11-2
d_gene: .

CDR3nt: TGCAGTGCTCTAACAGGGTTGACCACTGAAGCTTTCTTT
CDR3aa: CSALTGLTTEAFF
abundance: many
j_gene: TRBJ1-1
v_gene: TRBV20-1
d_gene: .

CDR3nt: TGCAGTGCTAGGCGGGGCGCGGTTGCTGAAGCTTTCTTT
CDR3aa: CSARRGAVAEAFF
abundance: few
j_gene: TRBJ1-1
v_gene: TRBV20-1
d_gene: .

CDR3nt: TGTGTCAGCAGGGAACAGATCAACACCGGGGAGCTGTTTTTT
CDR3aa: CVSREQINTGELFF
abundance: .
j_gene: TRBJ2-2
v_gene: TRBV5-8
d_gene: .

CDR3nt: TGTGCCAGCAGCTTAGCCGCAGGGCCAGATACGCAGTATTTT
CDR3aa: CASSLAAGPDTQYF
abundance: many
j_gene: TRBJ2-3
v_gene: TRBV11-3
d_gene: .

CDR3nt: TGTGCCACCAGACAGGGGACTGAAGCTTTCTTT
CDR3aa: CATRQGTEAFF
abundance: many
j_gene: TRBJ1-1
v_gene: TRBV24-1
d_gene: TRBD1

CDR3nt: TGTGCCTGCACTGGACAGGGGGCGGCGGGGCCCTGGGAGCTGTTTTTT
CDR3aa: CACTGQGAAGPWELFF
abundance: few
j_gene: TRBJ2-2
v_gene: TRBV30
d_gene: TRBD1

CDR3nt: TGTGCCAGCAGCTTAGGACTGGCGGGAAGGGGGGAGCTGTTTTTT
CDR3aa: CASSLGLAGRGELFF
abundance: few
j_gene: TRBJ2-2
v_gene: TRBV7-8
d_gene: .

CDR3nt: TGTGCCAGCAGCGTAGATCCAGGGCCTACAGATACGCAGTATTTT
CDR3aa: CASSVDPGPTDTQYF
abundance: few
j_gene: TRBJ2-3
v_gene: TRBV9
d_gene: .

CDR3nt: TGTGCCAGCAGCCTGTCCGCGGATGAGGAGACCCAGTACTTC
CDR3aa: CASSLSADEETQYF
abundance: many
j_gene: TRBJ2-5
v_gene: TRBV3-1
d_gene: .

CDR3nt: TGCAGCGCCCCAGGAGTGGGACAGGGACTCACCGGGGAGCTGTTTTTT
CDR3aa: CSAPGVGQGLTGELFF
abundance: .
j_gene: TRBJ2-2
v_gene: TRBV29-1
d_gene: TRBD1

CDR3nt: TGTGCCAGCAGGACCCCAGGGTTCCTTGGCACGGGTACGCAGTATTTT
CDR3aa: CASRTPGFLGTGTQYF
abundance: few
j_gene: TRBJ2-3
v_gene: TRBV6-1
d_gene: .

CDR3nt: TGTGCCAGCAGTTACGGGGGGAACACTGAAGCTTTCTTT
CDR3aa: CASSYGGNTEAFF
abundance: many
j_gene: TRBJ1-1
v_gene: TRBV6-5
d_gene: .

CDR3nt: TGTGCCAGCAGCCAAGAACTGAATTCACCCCTCCACTTT
CDR3aa: CASSQELNSPLHF
abundance: few
j_gene: TRBJ1-6
v_gene: TRBV3-1
d_gene: .

CDR3nt: TGTGCCACCAGTGAGGGGAGGGCCCGGCGTACCGGGGAGCTGTTTTTT
CDR3aa: CATSEGRARRTGELFF
abundance: many
j_gene: TRBJ2-2
v_gene: TRBV24-1
d_gene: TRBD2

CDR3nt: TGTGCCACAGGGGGCAAGGTCGTATACGAGCAGTACTTC
CDR3aa: CATGGKVVYEQYF
abundance: .
j_gene: TRBJ2-7
v_gene: TRBV24-1
d_gene: TRBD1

CDR3nt: TGTGCCAGCAGCGCCCAACAAGAGACCCAGTACTTC
CDR3aa: CASSAQQETQYF
abundance: many
j_gene: TRBJ2-5
v_gene: TRBV7-9
d_gene: .

CDR3nt: TGTGCCAGCAGCCTGGACAGGGTCCAAGAGACCCAGTACTTC
CDR3aa: CASSLDRVQETQYF
abundance: many
j_gene: TRBJ2-5
v_gene: TRBV5-1
d_gene: TRBD1

CDR3nt: TGTGCCTGGAGTGTTCCGGGGCTAAGGAGCCCAGATACGCAGTATTTT
CDR3aa: CAWSVPGLRSPDTQYF
abundance: .
j_gene: TRBJ2-3
v_gene: TRBV30
d_gene: .

CDR3nt: TGCGCCAGCAGTGGGGGCTTGAGCAATCAGCCCCAGCATTTT
CDR3aa: CASSGGLSNQPQHF
abundance: .
j_gene: TRBJ1-5
v_gene: TRBV10-2
d_gene: .

CDR3nt: TGCAGCGTCCGGACAGGTACGGGCGAGCAGTACTTC
CDR3aa: CSVRTGTGEQYF
abundance: few
j_gene: TRBJ2-7
v_gene: TRBV29-1
d_gene: TRBD1

CDR3nt: TGTGCCAGCAGTTTAATAAGGGGGATGGAGACCCAGTACTTC
CDR3aa: CASSLIRGMETQYF
abundance: many
j_gene: TRBJ2-5
v_gene: TRBV12-3/TRBV12-4
d_gene: .

CDR3nt: TGCAGTGCTAGAGACCCCAGGGACGCCGGGGCTTTCTTT
CDR3aa: CSARDPRDAGAFF
abundance: many
j_gene: TRBJ1-1
v_gene: TRBV20-1
d_gene: .

CDR3nt: TGCGCCAGCAGTGGAGGGGGCAGGAATTCACCCCTCCACTTT
CDR3aa: CASSGGGRNSPLHF
abundance: many
j_gene: TRBJ1-6
v_gene: TRBV10-1
d_gene: TRBD1

CDR3nt: TGTGCCAGCAGTTTCCGACCGGGACTAGGAAGAGATACGCAGTATTTT
CDR3aa: CASSFRPGLGRDTQYF
abundance: many
j_gene: TRBJ2-3
v_gene: TRBV6-1
d_gene: TRBD2

CDR3nt: TGTGCCAGCAGCGGTGACGGTGGCTCCTACAATGAGCAGTTCTTC
CDR3aa: CASSGDGGSYNEQFF
abundance: few
j_gene: TRBJ2-1
v_gene: TRBV9
d_gene: .

CDR3nt: TGTGCCAGCAGTCCGCTCCGGAGGGGATGGCGGAGATTGTTTTTT
CDR3aa: CASSPLRRGWRRLFF
abundance: few
j_gene: TRBJ1-4
v_gene: TRBV28
d_gene: .

CDR3nt: TGTGCCAGCAGCCCCCGACTAGCGCCAGATACGCAGTATTTT
CDR3aa: CASSPRLAPDTQYF
abundance: .
j_gene: TRBJ2-3
v_gene: TRBV3-1
d_gene: TRBD2

CDR3nt: TGTGCCTCCCGGAGGGAGGGCCCTCTGGGGGAGCTGTTTTTT
CDR3aa: CASRREGPLGELFF
abundance: .
j_gene: TRBJ2-2
v_gene: TRBV6-1
d_gene: TRBD2

CDR3nt: TGCAGTGCTAACCCGGGTCCTGGAAACACCATATATTTT
CDR3aa: CSANPGPGNTIYF
abundance: .
j_gene: TRBJ1-3
v_gene: TRBV20-1
d_gene: .

CDR3nt: TGTGCCAGCAGCCCGCAGACCAGCACAGATACGCAGTATTTT
CDR3aa: CASSPQTSTDTQYF
abundance: many
j_gene: TRBJ2-3
v_gene: TRBV3-1
d_gene: .

CDR3nt: TGTGCCAGCAGAAGACTAGTGGGAGGAGAGACCCAGTACTTC
CDR3aa: CASRRLVGGETQYF
abundance: .
j_gene: TRBJ2-5
v_gene: TRBV12-3/TRBV12-4
d_gene: .

CDR3nt: TGTGCCTGGAAACCGGGACAGGGTAGGCGAGAGACCCAGTACTTC
CDR3aa: CAWKPGQGRRETQYF
abundance: .
j_gene: TRBJ2-5
v_gene: TRBV30
d_gene: TRBD1

CDR3nt: TGTGCCAGCAGCCTCCCCATGAGGACCTACGAGCAGTACTTC
CDR3aa: CASSLPMRTYEQYF
abundance: few
j_gene: TRBJ2-7
v_gene: TRBV3-2
d_gene: .

CDR3nt: TGTGCCAGCAAGGGACAGCAGAATTCACCCCTCCACTTT
CDR3aa: CASKGQQNSPLHF
abundance: .
j_gene: TRBJ1-6
v_gene: TRBV7-9
d_gene: TRBD1